This T cell receptor (beta chain) derives from a study of chemoradiotherapy in HPV16-positive cancers. TCRdb's table, derived via immunoSEQ multiplex PCR, lists solely in-frame clones and lacks some. The table has 55,000 to 85,000 clones, about 88% seen once; the top ten hold 4% to 5%. Trimming cost V 8 bases and J 5 bases; bases outside gene matches: 1. Germline V CDR1 and CDR2: LNHDA, SQIVND (reference sequence). The length of the CDR3 is 13 residues. The sample here was blood, taken from a patient who underwent chemoradiotherapy. V and J are TRBV19 and TRBJ2-1; 12 bases map to TRBD1. The TCR comes from a human donor with HPV-associated anogenital cancer. As DNA, the CDR3 is TGTGCCAGTGGGACAGGGGGCAACAATGAGCAGTTCTTC. Translating it yields CASGTGGNNEQFF.